These T cell receptor beta chains were read from a single sample in a study of T cell clones after liver transplantation. Produced via immunoSEQ multiplex PCR; TCRdb's table is partial and in-frame only. The table records around 75,000 clones, about 85% of them present only once. The input for sequencing was CD4+ T cells from blood, taken 48 months after liver transplant. These receptors were obtained from a human patient who received a liver transplant. Some T cells may trace back to the graft donor. Each CDR3 is given with its conserved first and last residue.

>TRBV19|15
CASRPEQGAQGEQYF
>TRBV29-1|12
CSVEVPRTEAFF
>TRBV20-1|11
CSAVLGNEQFF
>TRBV7-9|16
CASSLDIPYSNQPQHF
>TRBV5-1|15
CASSPAGTTRETQYF
>TRBV7-3|17
CASSSTARTLNGNEQFF
>TRBV19|16
CASSPQGVLGNQPQHF
>TRBV7-2|16
CASSPPAGGNTGELFF
>TRBV6-5|12
CASSDPGNTIYF
>TRBV19|14
CASSMGERDYEQYF
>TRBV2|15
CASSERGASTDTQYF
>TRBV7-2|15
CASSETSDPTDTQYF
>TRBV11-1|14
CASSLARPPYEQYF
>TRBV9|16
CASSSRGDIPADTQYF
>TRBV5-1|14
CASSPGQGIQPQHF
>TRBV10-3|11
CATQTGNTIYF
>TRBV7-2|16
CASRGTGSFSGNTIYF
>TRBV5-1|17
CASSNGQGAGTYNEQFF
>TRBV5-5|13
CASSPRSREKLFF
>TRBV4-3|15
CASSHVQGSGNTIYF
>TRBV18|14
CASSPDGRQETQYF
>TRBV11-2|13
CASSLEAGTEAFF
>TRBV6-1|14
CASSDFGQAQTQYF
>TRBV5-6|15
CASSLGTPPRDEQFF
>TRBV18|14
CASSPSRVNTEAFF
>TRBV5-1|13
CASSLDGTPEAFF
>TRBV7-2|17
CASSLRLAGVLRDEQFF
>TRBV6-6|12
CASRLQQETQYF
>TRBV30|11
CAWNRDNEQFF
>TRBV5-6|15
CASSLPDITSYEQYF
>TRBV7-2|12
CASSLERSEQYF
>TRBV19|13
CASSPVWGNEQFF
>TRBV5-5|13
CASSWTSQETQYF
>TRBV27|15
CASSLSGTASGELFF
>TRBV27|13
CASSVYSGEEQYF
>TRBV19|15
CASSPDRGSNEKLFF
>TRBV21-1|20
CASSKEAQDRGQYGQETQYF
>TRBV4-3|16
CASSPQGTVSYNEQFF
>TRBV6-6|14
CASSKQGSNQPQHF
>TRBV2|13
CASSTTGDYGYTF
>TRBV7-2|15
CASSLPIGGAETQYF
>TRBV6-1|15
CASRFDRVGGQPQHF
>TRBV2|13
CASRRDGNQPQHF
>TRBV28|15
CASSLLAGESETQYF
>TRBV11-2|15
CASSLVSTTYNEQFF
>TRBV19|14
CASSPQREGYEQYF
>TRBV7-9|16
CASSDLYQGDPYEQYF